This is a list of T cell receptor beta chains from one sample in a study of Ad26.COV2.S vaccination and SARS-CoV-2 variants. The method was immunoSEQ multiplex PCR; TCRdb's version includes in-frame clones alone and lacks a portion of them. The data show approximately 280,000 clones, 70% to 90% seen once. The sequences come from peripheral blood, collected in a trial of Ad26.COV2.S vaccine versus placebo. These receptors were collected from a person between 18 and 65 years old who received the Ad26.COV2.S COVID-19 vaccine or a placebo. CDR3s include the opening cysteine and the closing phenylalanine or tryptophan. A D gene is named only where the DNA matches it firmly. Rows may omit the clone size; those that give it use once, few, many or a size class.

TRBV21-1	.	TRBJ2-1	.	TGTGCCAGCAGCACCTGGACTAGCGGGAGGCCCCTCATCCCTTACAATGAGCAGTTCTTC	CASSTWTSGRPLIPYNEQFF
TRBV6-5	.	TRBJ1-1	.	TGTGCCAGCAACCCCGGGGGGGCAAGGAACACTGAAGCTTTCTTT	CASNPGGARNTEAFF
TRBV5-1	.	TRBJ1-1	once	TGCGCCAGCAGCTTGGGCGGGCAGGGAGCTTTCTTT	CASSLGGQGAFF
TRBV5-1	TRBD1	TRBJ2-2	.	TGCGCCAGCAGTTTACAGGGGTACACCGGGGAGCTGTTTTTT	CASSLQGYTGELFF
TRBV12-3/TRBV12-4	.	TRBJ1-2	.	TGTGCCAGCGGCCAGGGGCCCTATGGCTACACCTTC	CASGQGPYGYTF
TRBV15	TRBD2	TRBJ2-3	.	TGTGCCACCAGCAGAGAGGCTAGCGGGGGGCCCCAAGATACGCAGTATTTT	CATSREASGGPQDTQYF
TRBV12-3/TRBV12-4	TRBD1	TRBJ1-1	.	TGTGCCAGCAACGACAGGGGTTACACTGAAGCTTTCTTT	CASNDRGYTEAFF
TRBV14	.	TRBJ2-2	.	TGTGCCAGCAGCCAAGTGCTTCCTTTAGGTCCGTCGTCCGGGGAGCTGTTTTTT	CASSQVLPLGPSSGELFF
TRBV18	TRBD1	TRBJ1-2	.	TGTGCCAGCTCACCATTTTCGGCAGGGGGATATGGCTACACCTTC	CASSPFSAGGYGYTF
TRBV15	.	TRBJ1-1	once	TGTGCCACCAGAATGGGCTTGAACACTGAAGCTTTCTTT	CATRMGLNTEAFF
TRBV23-1	.	TRBJ2-3	.	TGCGCCAGCAGCACGACACGACCAAGCACAGATACGCAGTATTTT	CASSTTRPSTDTQYF
TRBV5-8	.	TRBJ1-5	.	TGTGCCAGCAGCTTCGGGAGCAATCAGCCCCAGCATTTT	CASSFGSNQPQHF
TRBV4-1	.	TRBJ2-7	.	TGCGCCAGCAGCCAACCTACACAGGCCTCCTACGAGCAGTACTTC	CASSQPTQASYEQYF
TRBV5-4	.	TRBJ2-7	.	TGTGCCAGCAGCTTGGGAGGGACCGAGCAGTACTTC	CASSLGGTEQYF
TRBV5-1	.	TRBJ2-1	.	TGCGCCAGCAGCTTAGAGGACTCCCAGGGTCGTGAGCAGTTCTTC	CASSLEDSQGREQFF
TRBV5-4	TRBD1	TRBJ2-2	few	TGTGCCAGCAGCTTGCGACAGGGGGACACCGGGGAGCTGTTTTTT	CASSLRQGDTGELFF
TRBV14	.	TRBJ2-7	.	TGTGCCAGCAGCCCCTCTTGGGGGGAGCAGTACTTC	CASSPSWGEQYF
TRBV5-5	TRBD2	TRBJ2-2	.	TGTGCCAGCAGAAGGGCTAGCGGATTAAAGAACACCGGGGAGCTGTTTTTT	CASRRASGLKNTGELFF
TRBV20-1	.	TRBJ2-3	once	TGCAGTGCTAGCTCCACAGATACGCAGTATTTT	CSASSTDTQYF
TRBV9	.	TRBJ1-4	.	TGTGCCAGCAGCGTGTCCAGTTCTTATGAAAAACTGTTTTTT	CASSVSSSYEKLFF
TRBV30	TRBD1	TRBJ1-4	.	TGTGCCTGGAGTGCCGGACAGGGGGCATATGAAAAACTGTTTTTT	CAWSAGQGAYEKLFF
TRBV2	.	TRBJ1-2	.	TGTGCCAGCAGTGAGGTACTCGGGGCCTATGGCTACACCTTC	CASSEVLGAYGYTF
TRBV10-3	.	TRBJ2-5	.	TGTGCCATCAGTGAGTCGTCCGAGACCCAGTACTTC	CAISESSETQYF
TRBV6-5	.	TRBJ1-2	.	TGTGCCAGCAGTTACGGGGTACACTATGGCTACACCTTC	CASSYGVHYGYTF
TRBV4-1	.	TRBJ2-7	few	TGCGCCAGCAGCAGGTCGGGGGCGAGCTCCTACGAGCAGTACTTC	CASSRSGASSYEQYF
TRBV18	TRBD1	TRBJ1-5	.	TGTGCCAGCTCACCGCCTGGGGACAGGACCCAGCCCCAGCATTTT	CASSPPGDRTQPQHF
TRBV5-1	TRBD1	TRBJ1-2	.	TGCGCCAGCAGCTTGGAACAGGGGCGATCTAACTATGGCTACACCTTC	CASSLEQGRSNYGYTF
TRBV6-2/TRBV6-3	.	TRBJ2-3	.	TGTGCCAGCAGTTACTCGCCAGATACGCAGTATTTT	CASSYSPDTQYF